This T cell receptor (beta chain) was observed in a study of blood T cell repertoires in COVID-19. TCRdb's copy holds only in-frame clones and misses some; the assay was immunoSEQ multiplex PCR. The profile covers approximately 480,000 clones, with roughly 89% appearing a single time and around 0.95% taken by the ten largest. The length of the CDR3 is 14 residues. CDR1 is SGHAT and CDR2 is FQNNGV in the germline V gene. Trimming removed 2 bases at V and 2 bases at J, with 9 bases between. The chain has TRBV11-2 and TRBJ2-5; a possible D gene is TRBD1 (5 bases). This clonotype was obtained from a man aged 18 to 30 with COVID-19, enrolled during active disease. Specimen: peripheral blood. CDR3 coding DNA: TGTGCCAGCAGCTTATCCCACAGGCAAGAGACCCAGTACTTC. Translation gives CASSLSHRQETQYF.